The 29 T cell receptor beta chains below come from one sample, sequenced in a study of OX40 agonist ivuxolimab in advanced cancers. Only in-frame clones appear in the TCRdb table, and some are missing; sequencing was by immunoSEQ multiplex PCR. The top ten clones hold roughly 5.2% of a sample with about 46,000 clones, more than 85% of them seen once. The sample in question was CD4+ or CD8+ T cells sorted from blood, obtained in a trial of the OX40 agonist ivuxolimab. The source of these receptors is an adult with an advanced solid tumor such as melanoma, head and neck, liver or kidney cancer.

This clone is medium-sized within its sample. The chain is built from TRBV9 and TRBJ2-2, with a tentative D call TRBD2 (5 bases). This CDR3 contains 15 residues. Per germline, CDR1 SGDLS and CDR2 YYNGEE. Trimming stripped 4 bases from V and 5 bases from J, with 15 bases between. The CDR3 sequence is CASSPYRDVTGELFF. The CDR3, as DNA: TGTGCCAGCAGCCCATATCGGGATGTAACCGGGGAGCTGTTTTTT. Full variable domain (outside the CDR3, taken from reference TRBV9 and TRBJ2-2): DSGVTQTPKHLITATGQRVTLRCSPRSGDLSVYWYQQSLDQGLQFLIQYYNGEERAKGNILERFSAQQFPDLHSELNLSSLELGDSALYFCASSPYRDVTGELFFGEGSRLTVL.

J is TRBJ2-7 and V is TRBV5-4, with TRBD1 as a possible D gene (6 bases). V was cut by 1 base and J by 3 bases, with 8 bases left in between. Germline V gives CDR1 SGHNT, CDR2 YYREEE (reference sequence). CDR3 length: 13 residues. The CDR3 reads CASSLSGVYEQYF. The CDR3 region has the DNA TGTGCCAGCAGCTTGTCAGGGGTCTACGAGCAGTACTTC.

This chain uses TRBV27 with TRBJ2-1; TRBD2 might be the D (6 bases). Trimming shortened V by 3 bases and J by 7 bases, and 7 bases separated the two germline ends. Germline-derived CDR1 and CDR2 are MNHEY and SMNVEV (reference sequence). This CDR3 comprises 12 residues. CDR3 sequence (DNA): TGTGCCAGCAGTTTTGGGGGGAATGAGCAGTTCTTC. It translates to CASSFGGNEQFF.

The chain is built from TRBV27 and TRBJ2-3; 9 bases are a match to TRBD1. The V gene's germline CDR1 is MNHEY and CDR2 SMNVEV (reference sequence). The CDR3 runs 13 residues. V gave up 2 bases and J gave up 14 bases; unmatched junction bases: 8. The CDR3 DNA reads TGTGCCAGCAGTTTAGGGACAGGGACCCGACCGTATTTT. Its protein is CASSLGTGTRPYF.

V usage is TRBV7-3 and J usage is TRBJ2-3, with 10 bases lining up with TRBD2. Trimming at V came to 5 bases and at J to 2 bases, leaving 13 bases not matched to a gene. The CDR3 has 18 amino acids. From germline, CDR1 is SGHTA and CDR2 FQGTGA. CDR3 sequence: CASSPIPSSGRYTDTQYF. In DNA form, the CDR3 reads TGTGCCAGCAGCCCGATCCCCTCTAGCGGGAGATACACAGATACGCAGTATTTT.

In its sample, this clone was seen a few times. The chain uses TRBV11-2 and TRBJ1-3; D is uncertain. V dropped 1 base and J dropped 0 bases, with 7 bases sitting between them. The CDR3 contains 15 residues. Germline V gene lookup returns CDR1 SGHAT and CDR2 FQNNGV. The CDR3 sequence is CASSLGAASGNTIYF. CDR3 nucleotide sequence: TGTGCCAGCAGCTTAGGAGCGGCCTCTGGAAACACCATATATTTT.

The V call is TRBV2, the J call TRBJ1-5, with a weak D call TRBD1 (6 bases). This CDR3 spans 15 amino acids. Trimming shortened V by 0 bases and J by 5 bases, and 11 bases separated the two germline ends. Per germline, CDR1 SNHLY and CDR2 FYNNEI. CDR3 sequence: CASSEALAGDQPQHF. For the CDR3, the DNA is TGTGCCAGCAGTGAAGCGCTGGCAGGGGATCAGCCCCAGCATTTT.

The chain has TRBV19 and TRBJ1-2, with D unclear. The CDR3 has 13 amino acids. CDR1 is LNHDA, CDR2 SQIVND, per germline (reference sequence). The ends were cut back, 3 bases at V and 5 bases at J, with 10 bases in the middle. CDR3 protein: CASSIGQIYGYTF. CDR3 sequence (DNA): TGTGCCAGTAGTATCGGGCAGATTTATGGCTACACCTTC.

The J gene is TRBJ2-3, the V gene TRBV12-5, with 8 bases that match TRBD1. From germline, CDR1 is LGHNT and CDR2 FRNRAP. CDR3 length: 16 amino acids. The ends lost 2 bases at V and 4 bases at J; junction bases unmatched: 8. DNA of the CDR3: TGTGCTAGTGGTTTGAAGGGGACAGGAGAATCAGATACGCAGTATTTT. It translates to CASGLKGTGESDTQYF.

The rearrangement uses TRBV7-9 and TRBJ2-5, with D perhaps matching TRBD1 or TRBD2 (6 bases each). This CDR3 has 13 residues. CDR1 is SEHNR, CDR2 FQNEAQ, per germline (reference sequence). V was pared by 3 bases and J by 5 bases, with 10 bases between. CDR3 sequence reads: CASSLGGRETQYF. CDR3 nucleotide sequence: TGTGCCAGCAGCTTGGGGGGCAGGGAGACCCAGTACTTC.

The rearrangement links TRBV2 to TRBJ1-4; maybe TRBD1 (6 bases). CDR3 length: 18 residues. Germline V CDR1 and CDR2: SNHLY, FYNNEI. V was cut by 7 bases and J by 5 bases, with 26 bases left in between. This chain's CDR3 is CASMGSNSGGFMNEKLFF. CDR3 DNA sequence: TGTGCCAGCATGGGGAGTAACAGCGGGGGCTTCATGAATGAAAAACTGTTTTTT.

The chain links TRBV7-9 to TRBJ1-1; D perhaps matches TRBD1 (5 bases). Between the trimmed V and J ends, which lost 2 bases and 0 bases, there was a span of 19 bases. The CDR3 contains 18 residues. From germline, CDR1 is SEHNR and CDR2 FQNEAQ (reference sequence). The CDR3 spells CASSLRELMGGLNTEAFF. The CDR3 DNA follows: TGTGCCAGCAGCTTAAGGGAATTAATGGGGGGGTTGAACACTGAAGCTTTCTTT.

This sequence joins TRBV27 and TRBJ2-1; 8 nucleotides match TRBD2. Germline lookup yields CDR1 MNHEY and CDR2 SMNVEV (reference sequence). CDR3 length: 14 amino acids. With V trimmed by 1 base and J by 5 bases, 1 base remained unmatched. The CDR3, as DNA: TGTGCCAGCAGTTTATTCGGGGGGGACAATGAGCAGTTCTTC. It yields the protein CASSLFGGDNEQFF.

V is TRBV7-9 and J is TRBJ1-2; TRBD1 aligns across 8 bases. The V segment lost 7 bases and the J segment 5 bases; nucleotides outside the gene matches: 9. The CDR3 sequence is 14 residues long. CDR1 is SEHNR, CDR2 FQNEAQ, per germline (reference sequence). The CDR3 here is CASIRLDRDYGYTF. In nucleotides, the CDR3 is TGTGCCAGCATCCGACTGGACAGGGATTATGGCTACACCTTC.

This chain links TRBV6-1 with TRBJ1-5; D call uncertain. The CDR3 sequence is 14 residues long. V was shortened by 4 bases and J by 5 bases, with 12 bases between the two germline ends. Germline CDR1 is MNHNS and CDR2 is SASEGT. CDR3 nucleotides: TGTGCCAGCAGTGGATTTGGTCGCGATCAGCCCCAGCATTTT. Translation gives CASSGFGRDQPQHF.

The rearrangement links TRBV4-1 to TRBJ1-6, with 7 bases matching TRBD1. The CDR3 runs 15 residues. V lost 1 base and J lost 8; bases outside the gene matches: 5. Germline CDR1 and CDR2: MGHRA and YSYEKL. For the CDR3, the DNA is TGCGCCAGCAGCCAAGTGCCAGACAGGGATTCACCCCTCCACTTT. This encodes CASSQVPDRDSPLHF.

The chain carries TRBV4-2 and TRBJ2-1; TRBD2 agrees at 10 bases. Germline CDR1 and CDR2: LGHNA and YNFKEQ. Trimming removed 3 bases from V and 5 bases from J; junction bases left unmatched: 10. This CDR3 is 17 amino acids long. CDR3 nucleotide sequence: TGTGCCAGCAGCCAGATGCTAGCGGGGGATCAGCACAATGAGCAGTTCTTC. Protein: CASSQMLAGDQHNEQFF.

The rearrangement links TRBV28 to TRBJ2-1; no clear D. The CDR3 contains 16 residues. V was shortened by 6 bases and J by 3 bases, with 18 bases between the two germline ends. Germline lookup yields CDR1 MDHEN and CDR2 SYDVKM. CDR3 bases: TGTGCCAGCAGGTGGAGAAACACCAGATTCTACAATGAGCAGTTCTTC. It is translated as CASRWRNTRFYNEQFF.

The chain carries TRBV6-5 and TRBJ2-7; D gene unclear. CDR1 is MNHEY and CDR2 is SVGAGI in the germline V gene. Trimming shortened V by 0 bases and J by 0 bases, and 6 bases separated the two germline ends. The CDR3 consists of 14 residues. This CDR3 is CASSYSRPSYEQYF. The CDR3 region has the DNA TGTGCCAGCAGTTACTCGAGGCCCTCCTACGAGCAGTACTTC.

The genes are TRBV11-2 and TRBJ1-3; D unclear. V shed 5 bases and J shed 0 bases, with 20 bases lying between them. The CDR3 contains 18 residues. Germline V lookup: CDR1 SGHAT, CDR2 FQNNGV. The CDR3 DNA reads TGTGCCAGCAGCACCCCGGGTGTCCCAGCCTCCTCTGGAAACACCATATATTTT. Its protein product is CASSTPGVPASSGNTIYF.

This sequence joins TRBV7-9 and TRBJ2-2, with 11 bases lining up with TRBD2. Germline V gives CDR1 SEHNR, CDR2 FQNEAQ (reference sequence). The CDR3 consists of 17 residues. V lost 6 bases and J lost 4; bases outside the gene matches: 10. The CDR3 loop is CASSSPMGTSGTGELFF. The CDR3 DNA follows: TGTGCCAGCAGTTCACCCATGGGGACTAGCGGCACCGGGGAGCTGTTTTTT.

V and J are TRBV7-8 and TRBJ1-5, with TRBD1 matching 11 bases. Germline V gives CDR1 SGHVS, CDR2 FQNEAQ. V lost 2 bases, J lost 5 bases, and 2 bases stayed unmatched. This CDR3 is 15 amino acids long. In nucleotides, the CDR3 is TGTGCCAGCAGCTTATCGGGACAGGGGGATCAGCCCCAGCATTTT. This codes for CASSLSGQGDQPQHF.

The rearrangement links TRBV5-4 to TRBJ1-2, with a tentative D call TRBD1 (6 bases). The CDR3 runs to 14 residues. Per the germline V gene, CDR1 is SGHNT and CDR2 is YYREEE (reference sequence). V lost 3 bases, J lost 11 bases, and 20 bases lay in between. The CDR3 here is CASSSTGQPEGYTF. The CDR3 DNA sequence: TGTGCCAGCAGCTCTACCGGACAGCCCGAAGGGTACACCTTC.

CDR3: CASSHRFEAFF. CDR3 nucleotide sequence: TGTGCCAGCAGCCACAGATTTGAAGCTTTCTTT. The chain joins TRBV6-1 to TRBJ1-1, with D hard to call. The CDR3 totals 11 residues. V was trimmed by 6 bases and J by 7 bases, leaving 9 bases between them. Germline CDR1 and CDR2: MNHNS and SASEGT.

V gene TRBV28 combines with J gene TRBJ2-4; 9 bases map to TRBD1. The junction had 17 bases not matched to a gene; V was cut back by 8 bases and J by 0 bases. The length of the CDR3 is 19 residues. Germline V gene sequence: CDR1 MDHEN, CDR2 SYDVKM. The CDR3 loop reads CASCKDPGQGRLAKNIQYF. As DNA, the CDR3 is TGTGCCAGCTGCAAAGATCCGGGACAGGGACGTTTAGCCAAAAACATTCAGTACTTC.

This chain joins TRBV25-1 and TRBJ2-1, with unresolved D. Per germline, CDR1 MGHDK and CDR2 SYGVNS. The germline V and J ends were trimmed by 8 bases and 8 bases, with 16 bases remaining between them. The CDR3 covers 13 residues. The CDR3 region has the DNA TGTGCCAGCCAGAAACTTGCCGGGCATGAGCAGTTCTTC. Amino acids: CASQKLAGHEQFF.

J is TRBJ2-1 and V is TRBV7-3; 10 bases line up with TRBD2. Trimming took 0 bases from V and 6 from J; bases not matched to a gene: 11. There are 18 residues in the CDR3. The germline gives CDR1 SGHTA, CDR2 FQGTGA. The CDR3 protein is CASSLTLGASGRGNEQFF. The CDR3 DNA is TGTGCCAGCAGCTTAACGTTAGGTGCTAGCGGGAGAGGCAATGAGCAGTTCTTC.

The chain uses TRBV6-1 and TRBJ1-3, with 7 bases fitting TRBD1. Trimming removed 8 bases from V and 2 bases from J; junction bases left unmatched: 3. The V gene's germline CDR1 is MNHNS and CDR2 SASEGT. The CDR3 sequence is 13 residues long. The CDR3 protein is CASRRGPGNTIYF. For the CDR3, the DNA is TGTGCCAGCCGTAGGGGGCCTGGAAACACCATATATTTT.

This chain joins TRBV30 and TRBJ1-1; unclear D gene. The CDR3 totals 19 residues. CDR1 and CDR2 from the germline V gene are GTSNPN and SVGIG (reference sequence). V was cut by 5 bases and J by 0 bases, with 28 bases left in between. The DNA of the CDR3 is TGTGCCTGGGGATTGGACCCGGGTACTGGGAAAGCGTTGAACACTGAAGCTTTCTTT. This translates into CAWGLDPGTGKALNTEAFF.